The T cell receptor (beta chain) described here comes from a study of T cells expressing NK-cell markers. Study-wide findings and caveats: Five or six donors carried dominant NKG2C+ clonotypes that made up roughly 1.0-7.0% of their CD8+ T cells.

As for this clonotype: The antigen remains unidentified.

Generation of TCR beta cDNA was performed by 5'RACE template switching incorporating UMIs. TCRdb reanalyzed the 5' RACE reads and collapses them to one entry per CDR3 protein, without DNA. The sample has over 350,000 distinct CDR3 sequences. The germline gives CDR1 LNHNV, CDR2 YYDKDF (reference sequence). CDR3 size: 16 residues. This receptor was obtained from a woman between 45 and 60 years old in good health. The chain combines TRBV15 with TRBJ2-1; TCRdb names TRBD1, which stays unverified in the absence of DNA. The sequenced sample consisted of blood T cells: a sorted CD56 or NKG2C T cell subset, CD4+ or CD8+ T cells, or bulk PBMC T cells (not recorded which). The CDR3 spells CATSRDDRGGYNEQFF.